Listed here are 16 T cell receptor beta chains from one sample, sequenced in a study of blood T cell repertoires in COVID-19. Libraries were prepared by immunoSEQ multiplex PCR; TCRdb keeps only in-frame clonotypes and omits some of them. The sample carries about 19,000 clones, over 70% recorded once. Sequencing was carried out using peripheral blood. These receptors originate from a human donor in a cohort sampled during active COVID-19.

The chain is built from TRBV5-1 and TRBJ2-1; tentatively, D is TRBD1 (5 bases). V was trimmed by 4 bases and J by 2 bases, leaving 19 bases between them. The germline V gene has CDR1 SGHRS and CDR2 YFSETQ. The CDR3 loop spans 17 amino acids. The CDR3 DNA follows: TGCGCCAGCAGCGCGAAAGCCTCAGGGCAGACCTACAATGAGCAGTTCTTC. It translates to CASSAKASGQTYNEQFF.

The chain is built from TRBV3-1 (or the pseudogene TRBV3-2) and TRBJ1-4, with 10 bases identical to TRBD1. The junction had 8 bases not matched to a gene; V was cut back by 4 bases and J by 3 bases. Germline CDR1 LGHDT, CDR2 YNNKEL (reference sequence). The CDR3 contains 17 residues. Here the CDR3 reads CASSRRTGGGSNEKLFF. The CDR3 DNA is TGTGCCAGCAGCCGTAGGACAGGGGGGGGATCTAATGAAAAACTGTTTTTT.

The count of this clone is one. This chain joins TRBV5-1 and TRBJ2-1; 9 nucleotides match TRBD2. The CDR3 has 14 amino acids. In germline, CDR1 is SGHRS, CDR2 YFSETQ. Trimming took 4 bases from V and 7 from J; bases not matched to a gene: 6. The CDR3 reads CASSDVSGSNEQFF. The CDR3 DNA sequence: TGCGCCAGCAGCGACGTTAGCGGGAGTAATGAGCAGTTCTTC.

The gene calls are TRBV28 and TRBJ1-6, with D possibly TRBD1 on 6 matching bases. With 1 base removed from V and 11 bases from J, the gap between germline ends came to 12 bases. Per germline, CDR1 MDHEN and CDR2 SYDVKM. The CDR3 contains 14 residues. The CDR3 loop is CASSLSGTPAPLHF. The CDR3 DNA reads TGTGCCAGCAGTTTATCAGGGACACCAGCACCCCTCCACTTT.

The J gene is TRBJ2-3, the V gene TRBV24-1; 12 bases map to TRBD2. The V segment lost 6 bases and the J segment 4 bases; nucleotides outside the gene matches: 4. Germline values: CDR1 KGHDR, CDR2 SFDVKD. The CDR3 runs 15 residues. The CDR3 reads CATSPRLAGADTQYF. CDR3 bases: TGTGCCACCAGTCCCCGACTAGCGGGAGCAGATACGCAGTATTTT.

The V gene is TRBV11-3, the J gene TRBJ1-1; D not resolved. V shed 3 bases and J shed 1 base, with 6 bases lying between them. The CDR3 loop spans 13 amino acids. The germline V gene has CDR1 SGHNT and CDR2 YENEEA. The CDR3 nucleotides read TGTGCCAGCAGCTTCTCAGGGAACACTGAAGCTTTCTTT. This gives the protein CASSFSGNTEAFF.

The genes are TRBV2 and TRBJ1-2, with D tentatively TRBD1 (6 bases). The germline gives CDR1 SNHLY, CDR2 FYNNEI. V was trimmed by 3 bases and J by 2 bases, leaving 16 bases between them. The length of the CDR3 is 16 residues. CDR3 bases: TGTGCCAGCAGTGATAGGGGACAAAAGGGGAACTATGGCTACACCTTC. Translation: CASSDRGQKGNYGYTF.

This clone was observed once. The rearrangement uses TRBV6-1 and TRBJ2-5; D call uncertain. V dropped 1 base and J dropped 2 bases, with 5 bases sitting between them. The CDR3 is 13 amino acids. The germline gives CDR1 MNHNS, CDR2 SASEGT. The CDR3 reads CASSEVRQETQYF. CDR3 sequence (DNA): TGTGCCAGCAGTGAAGTCAGGCAAGAGACCCAGTACTTC.

The chain carries TRBV12-3 or TRBV12-4 and TRBJ2-7; D not certain. V lost 5 bases, J lost 0 bases, and 8 bases lay in between. The CDR3 has 13 amino acids. The CDR3: CASSQDSSYEQYF. DNA of the CDR3: TGTGCCAGCAGTCAGGATAGCTCCTACGAGCAGTACTTC.

This CDR3 is CAWSVGAGPSPLHF. CDR3 DNA sequence: TGTGCCTGGAGTGTTGGTGCAGGGCCTTCACCCCTCCACTTT. This chain links TRBV30 with TRBJ1-6, with a weak D call TRBD1 (5 bases). CDR1 is GTSNPN and CDR2 is SVGIG in the germline V gene (reference sequence). V gave up 0 bases and J gave up 9 bases, with 12 bases separating them. This CDR3 spans 14 amino acids.

In its sample, this clone was seen once. The V and J genes are TRBV6-5 and TRBJ2-1; 7 nucleotides match TRBD2. Germline loops: CDR1 MNHEY, CDR2 SVGAGI. The length of the CDR3 is 13 residues. V lost 5 bases, J lost 5 bases, and 3 bases stayed unmatched. This chain's CDR3 is CASSPAGDNEQFF. The CDR3 bases are TGTGCCAGCAGTCCCGCGGGGGACAATGAGCAGTTCTTC.

CDR3 DNA: TGTGCCAGCAGCCAAGACGCGGGGAGTTATGAGCAGTTCTTC. The encoded protein is CASSQDAGSYEQFF. The chain is built from TRBV3-1 (or the pseudogene TRBV3-2) and TRBJ2-1; D perhaps matches TRBD2 (6 bases). With 0 bases removed from V and 8 bases from J, the gap between germline ends came to 11 bases. This CDR3 contains 14 residues. Germline-derived CDR1 and CDR2 are LGHDT and YNNKEL (reference sequence).

This clone has only one observation. The gene calls are TRBV11-2 and TRBJ2-1; D possibly corresponds to TRBD2 (5 bases). From germline, CDR1 is SGHAT and CDR2 FQNNGV. Trimming cost V 5 bases and J 3 bases, with 14 bases left between them. This CDR3 comprises 15 residues. The chain's CDR3 is CASSRGLGSYNEQFF. The CDR3 nucleotides read TGTGCCAGCAGCAGAGGACTGGGAAGCTACAATGAGCAGTTCTTC. Looking up the rest from reference TRBV11-2 and TRBJ2-1 gives the full variable domain: EAGVAQSPRYKIIEKRQSVAFWCNPISGHATLYWYQQILGQGPKLLIQFQNNGVVDDSQLPKDRFSAERLKGVDSTLKIQPAKLEDSAVYLCASSRGLGSYNEQFFGPGTRLTVL.

The chain is built from TRBV19 and TRBJ2-3; 8 bases fit TRBD1. The CDR3 consists of 15 residues. Trimming cost V 7 bases and J 0 bases; bases outside gene matches: 6. Germline CDR1 is LNHDA and CDR2 is SQIVND (reference sequence). This CDR3 reads CASNARGRSTDTQYF. CDR3 nucleotides: TGTGCCAGTAACGCCAGGGGGCGAAGCACAGATACGCAGTATTTT.

The DNA for the CDR3 is TGTGCCAGCAGCGTAGCGGACAGGGGATCCAAAAACATTCAGTACTTC. Translated: CASSVADRGSKNIQYF. The V and J genes are TRBV9 and TRBJ2-4, with 9 bases fitting TRBD1. This CDR3 comprises 16 residues. The J segment lost 2 bases and the V segment lost 0 bases, leaving 3 bases of the junction unmatched. Germline CDR1 is SGDLS and CDR2 is YYNGEE.

This CDR3 is CASSLESLAGGRYNEQFF. CDR3 sequence (DNA): TGTGCCAGCAGCTTAGAATCGCTAGCGGGTGGTAGGTACAATGAGCAGTTCTTC. The V call is TRBV7-6, the J call TRBJ2-1; 8 bases align to TRBD2. The germline gives CDR1 SGHVS, CDR2 FNYEAQ. CDR3 length: 18 residues. J gave up 4 bases and V 1 base, and 12 bases lay outside the gene matches.